These 21 T cell receptor beta chains originate from one sample sequenced in a study of OX40 agonist ivuxolimab in advanced cancers. Some clones are missing from TCRdb's copy, which holds only in-frame ones; the method was immunoSEQ multiplex PCR. The repertoire holds tens of thousands of clones, with over 80% as singletons. Material: CD4+ or CD8+ T cells sorted from blood, obtained in a trial of the OX40 agonist ivuxolimab. The receptors were gathered from an adult with an advanced solid tumor such as melanoma, head and neck, liver or kidney cancer.

This rearrangement joins TRBV7-2 to TRBJ2-5; D may be TRBD2 (6 bases). The J call is doubtful: the DNA matches TRBJ2-7 better. Germline lookup yields CDR1 SGHTA and CDR2 FQGNSA. This CDR3 has 14 residues. The CDR3 loop is CASSLGGLLYEQYF. CDR3 coding DNA: TGTGCCAGCAGCTTAGGGGGACTTCTCTACGAGCAGTACTTC.

The J gene is TRBJ2-2, the V gene TRBV6-5; D gene ambiguous. The CDR3 contains 13 residues. The germline V gene encodes CDR1 MNHEY and CDR2 SVGAGI. V lost 8 bases to trimming and J lost 3 bases, with 10 bases between them. Here the CDR3 DNA reads TGTGCCAGCCGTAGGACGGACACCGGGGAGCTGTTTTTT. It specifies CASRRTDTGELFF.

The V call is TRBV6-5, the J call TRBJ2-3; 10 positions match TRBD1. After removal of 4 bases from V and 1 base from J, the junction contained 2 bases not matched to a gene. The length of the CDR3 is 15 residues. Germline assignment: CDR1 MNHEY and CDR2 SVGAGI. Here the CDR3 reads CASSWGQGRTDTQYF. The CDR3 region has the DNA TGTGCCAGCAGTTGGGGACAGGGGCGCACAGATACGCAGTATTTT.

V is TRBV29-1 and J is TRBJ1-2; D is unclear. V lost 3 bases and J 4 bases, leaving 6 bases between the germline ends. This CDR3 contains 11 residues. Per germline, CDR1 SQVTM and CDR2 ANQGSEA. The CDR3 here is CSVDPVYGYTF. CDR3 coding DNA: TGCAGCGTTGACCCGGTCTATGGCTACACCTTC.

The chain uses TRBV19 and TRBJ1-6; 9 nucleotides match TRBD1. This CDR3 comprises 14 residues. The ends lost 3 bases at V and 10 bases at J; junction bases unmatched: 4. Germline-derived CDR1 and CDR2 are LNHDA and SQIVND (reference sequence). CDR3 bases: TGTGCCAGTAGTATTGGACAGGGGCGATCACCCCTCCACTTT. It translates to CASSIGQGRSPLHF. The whole variable domain, filled in from reference TRBV19 and TRBJ1-6, reads DGGITQSPKYLFRKEGQNVTLSCEQNLNHDAMYWYRQDPGQGLRLIYYSQIVNDFQKGDIAEGYSVSREKKESFPLTVTSAQKNPTAFYLCASSIGQGRSPLHFGNGTRLTVT.

The chain has TRBV7-9 and TRBJ2-3, with D tentatively TRBD1 or TRBD2 (5 bases each). V was clipped by 4 bases and J by 4 bases, with 18 bases between them. Per germline, CDR1 SEHNR and CDR2 FQNEAQ (reference sequence). The CDR3 sequence is 16 residues long. CDR3 residues: CASSSDNWVGADTQYF. The CDR3, as DNA: TGTGCCAGCAGCTCAGACAATTGGGTGGGGGCAGATACGCAGTATTTT.

This clone showed up just once. The J gene is TRBJ1-1, the V gene TRBV5-4; the D is unclear. The length of the CDR3 is 15 residues. V was trimmed by 0 bases and J by 5 bases, leaving 14 bases between them. Germline V gives CDR1 SGHNT, CDR2 YYREEE (reference sequence). CDR3 coding DNA: TGTGCCAGCAGCTTGGAGTTCGGGGTCTCGACTGAAGCTTTCTTT. Translating it yields CASSLEFGVSTEAFF.

The chain uses TRBV7-9 and TRBJ2-7, with D perhaps TRBD2 (6 bases). With 4 bases removed from V and 4 bases from J, the gap between germline ends came to 14 bases. Germline CDR1 SEHNR, CDR2 FQNEAQ (reference sequence). The CDR3 totals 14 residues. CDR3 coding DNA: TGTGCCAGCAGCTCAGGCAGGGACTCGTACGAGCAGTACTTC. Its protein is CASSSGRDSYEQYF. The full variable domain, with the rest looked up from reference TRBV7-9 and TRBJ2-7, is DTGVSQNPRHKITKRGQNVTFRCDPISEHNRLYWYRQTLGQGPEFLTYFQNEAQLEKSRLLSDRFSAERPKGSFSTLEIQRTEQGDSAMYLCASSSGRDSYEQYFGPGTRLTVT.

V usage is TRBV9 and J usage is TRBJ1-1, with D perhaps matching TRBD1 (5 bases). V lost 3 bases, J lost 7 bases, and 13 bases lay in between. This CDR3 region has 13 residues. CDR1 is SGDLS and CDR2 is YYNGEE in the germline V gene. DNA of the CDR3: TGTGCCAGCAGCGGAGGGACGGTCCATGAAGCTTTCTTT. Translation gives CASSGGTVHEAFF.

This clone was observed a handful of times. The chain has TRBV30 and TRBJ2-7; weak D call: TRBD2 (5 bases). Deletions cut 7 bases from V and 3 bases from J, with 13 bases between. This CDR3 comprises 12 residues. Germline V gene sequence: CDR1 GTSNPN, CDR2 SVGIG (reference sequence). Written as DNA, the CDR3 is TGTGCCTCCACGGGGAGAAACTACGAGCAGTACTTC. Translated, it gives CASTGRNYEQYF.

The DNA of the CDR3 is TGTGCCAGCAGCCCAAACAGGGTATTAGATGAAAAACTGTTTTTT. The encoded protein is CASSPNRVLDEKLFF. The genes are TRBV7-9 and TRBJ1-4; tentatively, D is TRBD1 (6 bases). The CDR3 is made up of 15 amino acids. The ends were cut back, 5 bases at V and 6 bases at J, with 16 bases in the middle. Germline CDR1 is SEHNR and CDR2 is FQNEAQ (reference sequence).

The chain links TRBV27 to TRBJ2-7; TRBD1 matches 11 bases. Looked up from germline, CDR1 is MNHEY and CDR2 is SMNVEV (reference sequence). The length of the CDR3 is 15 residues. V was pared by 5 bases and J by 4 bases, with 7 bases of the junction left unmatched. In nucleotides, the CDR3 is TGTGCCAGCAGTATAGGGACAGGGGGGGGTTACGAGCAGTACTTC. Protein sequence: CASSIGTGGGYEQYF.

This clone appeared once. V usage is TRBV14 and J usage is TRBJ2-7, with a tentative D call TRBD1 (6 bases). With 0 bases removed from V and 3 bases from J, the gap between germline ends came to 18 bases. CDR1 and CDR2 from the germline V gene are SGHDN and FVKESK. The CDR3 extends over 17 amino acids. This CDR3 is CASSQDKGVGRGYEQYF. CDR3 sequence (DNA): TGTGCCAGCAGCCAAGATAAGGGAGTGGGCAGGGGCTACGAGCAGTACTTC.

The chain employs TRBV6-1 and TRBJ1-5; D remains unclear. The CDR3 runs 15 residues. Germline V gene data show CDR1 as MNHNS and CDR2 as SASEGT. V lost 6 bases to trimming and J lost 0 bases, with 12 bases between them. CDR3 nucleotide sequence: TGTGCCAGCAGCGATCATAGGAATAGCAATCAGCCCCAGCATTTT. Translated: CASSDHRNSNQPQHF.

The V call is TRBV6-6, the J call TRBJ2-3, with 10 bases lining up with TRBD2. From germline, CDR1 is MNHNY and CDR2 SVGAGI (reference sequence). V shed 6 bases, J shed 3 bases, and the junction held 9 bases outside the gene matches. The CDR3 covers 16 residues. The chain's CDR3 is CASSQPLAGETDTQYF. In DNA, the CDR3 is TGTGCCAGCAGCCAACCCCTAGCGGGGGAAACAGATACGCAGTATTTT.

The genes are TRBV19 and TRBJ1-5, with D tentatively TRBD1 (5 bases). Germline assignment: CDR1 LNHDA and CDR2 SQIVND (reference sequence). Between the trimmed V and J ends, which lost 9 bases and 2 bases, there was a span of 14 bases. The CDR3 has 14 residues. CDR3 DNA sequence: TGTGCCAGCCGGGACGGCGGTGGCAATCAGCCCCAGCATTTT. Protein product: CASRDGGGNQPQHF.

V is TRBV5-4 and J is TRBJ1-4, with 9 bases identical to TRBD1. This CDR3 is 15 amino acids long. V was clipped by 4 bases and J by 5 bases; unmatched bases: 6. CDR1 and CDR2 from the germline V gene are SGHNT and YYREEE (reference sequence). CDR3 amino acids: CASSRPGQGNEKLFF. CDR3 sequence (DNA): TGTGCCAGCAGCAGGCCGGGACAGGGCAATGAAAAACTGTTTTTT.

The rearrangement uses TRBV19 and TRBJ1-3; 9 bases map to TRBD1. This CDR3 is 16 amino acids long. The junction had 5 bases not matched to a gene; V was cut back by 3 bases and J by 2 bases. Per the germline V gene, CDR1 is LNHDA and CDR2 is SQIVND (reference sequence). CDR3 bases: TGTGCCAGTAGTATTCGGCGACAGGGGGCTGGAAACACCATATATTTT. It translates to CASSIRRQGAGNTIYF. Drawing the rest from reference TRBV19 and TRBJ1-3, the complete variable domain is DGGITQSPKYLFRKEGQNVTLSCEQNLNHDAMYWYRQDPGQGLRLIYYSQIVNDFQKGDIAEGYSVSREKKESFPLTVTSAQKNPTAFYLCASSIRRQGAGNTIYFGEGSWLTVV.

The rearrangement joins TRBV9 to TRBJ2-4; TRBD2 matches 14 bases. Trimming at V came to 3 bases and at J to 1 base, leaving 6 bases not matched to a gene. The CDR3 length is 18 residues. CDR1 and CDR2 from the germline V gene are SGDLS and YYNGEE. The CDR3 here is CASSGSGTSGSAKNIQYF. For the CDR3, the DNA is TGTGCCAGCAGCGGTTCCGGGACTAGCGGGAGCGCCAAAAACATTCAGTACTTC.

The chain couples TRBV18 to TRBJ1-5; maybe TRBD1 (5 bases). The CDR3 consists of 17 residues. In germline, CDR1 is KGHSH, CDR2 LQKENI. Trimming cost V 2 bases and J 2 bases, with 16 bases left between them. The CDR3 DNA reads TGTGCCAGCTCACCAACCGGGACCCGGTGGGGCAATCAGCCCCAGCATTTT. This translates into CASSPTGTRWGNQPQHF.

The chain employs TRBV14 and TRBJ1-1; D is perhaps TRBD1 (5 bases). V gave up 4 bases and J gave up 0 bases, with 15 bases separating them. Germline CDR1 and CDR2: SGHDN and FVKESK. The CDR3 has 16 amino acids. The CDR3 DNA follows: TGTGCCAGCAGCCCACCCAGTGGGGCCATGAACACTGAAGCTTTCTTT. Translated: CASSPPSGAMNTEAFF.